The 15 T cell receptor beta chains listed next were all sequenced from one sample in a study of T cell responses to AZD1222 COVID-19 vaccine. TCRdb's copy holds only in-frame clones and misses some; the assay was immunoSEQ multiplex PCR. Of 80,000 to 95,000 clones listed, approximately 90% are singletons. Here the sequenced sample was peripheral blood, taken 28 days after the second AZD1222 dose. The receptors were sampled from an adult who received the AZD1222 COVID-19 vaccine.

The chain joins TRBV5-4 to TRBJ2-1; D perhaps matches TRBD2 (6 bases). CDR1 and CDR2 from the germline V gene are SGHNT and YYREEE (reference sequence). Trimming took off 5 bases at V and 7 bases at J, with 13 bases between the two ends. CDR3 length: 13 residues. As DNA, the CDR3 is TGTGCCAGCAGAAATAAGGCGGGGAATGAGCAGTTCTTC. Protein: CASRNKAGNEQFF.

This clone came up once. The V gene is TRBV6-5, the J gene TRBJ2-5, with D perhaps being TRBD1 or TRBD2 (5 bases each). CDR1 is MNHEY and CDR2 is SVGAGI in the germline V gene. This CDR3 contains 15 residues. The V end was cut by 6 bases, the J end by 4 bases, with 18 bases between. The CDR3 reads CASSAASQGRETQYF. CDR3 nucleotide sequence: TGTGCCAGCAGCGCGGCCTCCCAGGGACGAGAGACCCAGTACTTC.

This sequence joins TRBV10-3 and TRBJ1-1; 9 positions agree with TRBD1. Germline lookup yields CDR1 ENHRY and CDR2 SYGVKD. CDR3 length equals 14 residues. Unmatched junction bases numbered 3, after V lost 4 bases and J lost 3 bases. The CDR3 sequence is CAISGWTGDTEAFF. The DNA of the CDR3 is TGTGCCATCAGTGGCTGGACAGGGGACACTGAAGCTTTCTTT.

The chain uses TRBV30 and TRBJ1-3; D remains unclear. The CDR3 consists of 15 residues. Per germline, CDR1 GTSNPN and CDR2 SVGIG (reference sequence). The germline V and J ends were trimmed by 5 bases and 4 bases, with 18 bases remaining between them. CDR3 sequence reads: CAWESGISAGNTIYF. As DNA, the CDR3 is TGTGCCTGGGAGTCGGGCATATCGGCCGGAAACACCATATATTTT.

This clone was seen a single time. The rearrangement links TRBV6-5 to TRBJ2-7; 12 bases are a match to TRBD2. CDR3 length equals 14 residues. The V segment lost 8 bases and the J segment 2 bases; nucleotides outside the gene matches: 4. The germline V gene encodes CDR1 MNHEY and CDR2 SVGAGI. The CDR3 loop reads CASLRTSGAYEQYF. The CDR3 region has the DNA TGTGCCAGCCTTCGGACTAGCGGGGCCTACGAGCAGTACTTC.

The chain uses TRBV29-1 and TRBJ2-7; tentatively, D is TRBD2 (6 bases). CDR1 and CDR2 from the germline V gene are SQVTM and ANQGSEA. Trimming cost V 1 base and J 2 bases, with 21 bases left between them. This CDR3 spans 17 amino acids. The CDR3 DNA sequence: TGCAGCGTTGAAGGCAGGGTTCCCTTTGCGGGGCCCTACGAGCAGTACTTC. This translates into CSVEGRVPFAGPYEQYF.

The chain is built from TRBV28 and TRBJ1-1; D is unresolved. The length of the CDR3 is 12 residues. CDR1 and CDR2 (germline): MDHEN, SYDVKM. With 5 bases removed from V and 5 bases from J, the gap between germline ends came to 9 bases. In DNA form, the CDR3 reads TGTGCCAGCAGTGCCGCGTGGACTGAAGCTTTCTTT. Protein: CASSAAWTEAFF.

This clone was observed a few times. The chain carries TRBV28 and TRBJ1-2; maybe TRBD1 (5 bases). Germline V CDR1 and CDR2: MDHEN, SYDVKM. V lost 5 bases to trimming and J lost 4 bases, with 20 bases between them. This CDR3 region has 16 residues. CDR3 in DNA: TGTGCCAGCAGTCCCCTTTCAGGGCGATGGGGCTATGGCTACACCTTC. Its translation: CASSPLSGRWGYGYTF.

The chain uses TRBV6-5 and TRBJ1-1, with D possibly TRBD1 on 5 matching bases. The CDR3 is made up of 13 amino acids. Germline V gives CDR1 MNHEY, CDR2 SVGAGI. The V end lost 5 bases, the J end lost 0 bases, and 7 bases lay between the germline ends. CDR3 in amino acids: CASSRGLNTEAFF. CDR3 nucleotides: TGTGCCAGCAGTCGGGGCTTGAACACTGAAGCTTTCTTT.

This clone came up a few times. The chain joins TRBV29-1 to TRBJ2-2; perhaps TRBD2 as D (5 bases). This CDR3 spans 13 amino acids. The germline V gene encodes CDR1 SQVTM and CDR2 ANQGSEA. The V end lost 7 bases, the J end lost 6 bases, and 15 bases lay between the germline ends. DNA for the CDR3: TGCAGCGCCTCGGTCCTGCGGGCCGGGGAGCTGTTTTTT. This translates into CSASVLRAGELFF.

The chain links TRBV9 to TRBJ2-3; a possible D gene is TRBD1 (6 bases). Trimming took 4 bases from V and 2 from J, leaving 17 bases between them. The CDR3 length is 16 residues. Germline loops: CDR1 SGDLS, CDR2 YYNGEE. DNA for the CDR3: TGTGCCAGCAGCTCCTCCGCGGACAGAGCCACAGATACGCAGTATTTT. Its protein is CASSSSADRATDTQYF.

There are a few counts of this clone. This chain uses TRBV6-5 with TRBJ1-5, with D possibly TRBD1 on 6 matching bases. The CDR3 length is 14 residues. Trimming left V 6 bases short and J 0 bases short, with 9 bases between. CDR1 is MNHEY and CDR2 is SVGAGI in the germline V gene. This CDR3 reads CASSRDISNQPQHF. CDR3 in DNA: TGTGCCAGCAGCCGGGACATTAGCAATCAGCCCCAGCATTTT.

For this clone: Relative to the germline gene, one junction end is altered; a read error may explain this. V usage is TRBV6-6 and J usage is TRBJ2-7; no firm D call. The germline V gene has CDR1 MNHNY and CDR2 SVGAGI (reference sequence). The CDR3 spans 11 residues. The CDR3 loop reads CASSSGPERYF. The CDR3 region has the DNA TGTGCCAGCAGCTCCGGACCGGAGCGGTACTTC.

The chain employs TRBV5-1 and TRBJ1-2, with 8 bases that match TRBD1. The CDR3 length is 14 residues. From germline, CDR1 is SGHRS and CDR2 YFSETQ. Trimming at V came to 2 bases and at J to 8 bases, leaving 8 bases not matched to a gene. The CDR3 nucleotides read TGCGCCAGCAGCTTCTTTCAGGGGGCGGAGGGCTACACCTTC. It codes for CASSFFQGAEGYTF.

This clone has just one count. This chain uses TRBV24-1 with TRBJ1-2; weak D call: TRBD1 (5 bases). The CDR3 is 12 amino acids. From germline, CDR1 is KGHDR and CDR2 SFDVKD. The ends were cut back, 5 bases at V and 6 bases at J, with 9 bases in the middle. As DNA, the CDR3 is TGTGCCACCAGTGGGGGGTCTGATGGCTACACCTTC. Protein: CATSGGSDGYTF.